The next 26 T cell receptor beta chains were all read from a single sample in a study of blood T cell repertoires in COVID-19. Using immunoSEQ multiplex PCR, the repertoire was profiled, and TCRdb retains in-frame clones only, with some absent. The data contain 100,000 to 150,000 clones, around 64% of them singletons. Material: peripheral blood. The receptor set was obtained from a human donor with acute or convalescent COVID-19. The donor label of this sample is uncertain.

The chain employs TRBV6-5 and TRBJ2-6; TRBD1 matches at 7 bases. V lost 4 bases, J lost 1 base, and 1 base stayed unmatched. Per the germline V gene, CDR1 is MNHEY and CDR2 is SVGAGI. The CDR3 extends over 15 amino acids. CDR3 loop: CASSWGQSGANVLTF. The CDR3 coding sequence is TGTGCCAGCAGTTGGGGACAGTCTGGGGCCAACGTCCTGACTTTC.

V gene TRBV7-9 combines with J gene TRBJ1-4; 10 nucleotides line up with TRBD1. From germline, CDR1 is SEHNR and CDR2 FQNEAQ (reference sequence). Trimming at V came to 2 bases and at J to 5 bases, leaving 5 bases not matched to a gene. CDR3 size: 16 residues. CDR3 protein: CASSLWAGQGNEKLFF. CDR3 coding DNA: TGTGCCAGCAGCTTATGGGCGGGACAGGGGAATGAAAAACTGTTTTTT. Full variable domain (outside the CDR3, taken from reference TRBV7-9 and TRBJ1-4): DTGVSQNPRHKITKRGQNVTFRCDPISEHNRLYWYRQTLGQGPEFLTYFQNEAQLEKSRLLSDRFSAERPKGSFSTLEIQRTEQGDSAMYLCASSLWAGQGNEKLFFGSGTQLSVL.

This clone was seen more than once but under ten times. DNA of the CDR3: TGTGCCAGCAGCCAAACCCGGACAGGGATGAACACTGAAGCTTTCTTT. Amino acids: CASSQTRTGMNTEAFF. The chain joins TRBV4-2 to TRBJ1-1; 8 bases fit TRBD1. The CDR3 contains 16 residues. The germline CDR1 and CDR2 sequences are LGHNA and YNFKEQ. V lost 2 bases and J lost 0; bases outside the gene matches: 5.

The chain joins TRBV10-3 to TRBJ1-3; TRBD1 matches 7 bases. The length of the CDR3 is 19 residues. V shed 5 bases, J shed 1 base, and the junction held 17 bases outside the gene matches. The germline gives CDR1 ENHRY, CDR2 SYGVKD. In DNA form, the CDR3 reads TGTGCCATCAGTCCTATTGAAACCTACAGGGGTCGGTCTGGAAACACCATATATTTT. Amino acids: CAISPIETYRGRSGNTIYF.

V is TRBV12-3 or TRBV12-4 and J is TRBJ1-2, with no clear D. The germline V and J ends were trimmed by 3 bases and 7 bases, with 12 bases remaining between them. This CDR3 is 13 amino acids long. The CDR3 DNA sequence: TGTGCCAGCAGTTTCCAGTCGGGAGGTGGCTACACCTTC. Translated, it gives CASSFQSGGGYTF.

The chain links TRBV28 to TRBJ1-2, with 7 bases matching TRBD1. Germline CDR1 is MDHEN and CDR2 is SYDVKM. This CDR3 is built from 17 residues. The trim removed 7 bases at V and 0 bases at J, leaving 14 bases unmatched. DNA for the CDR3: TGTGCCAGCACCTCCGAATCAGCCGGGACAGCTAACTATGGCTACACCTTC. It specifies CASTSESAGTANYGYTF.

Concerning this clone: One end of the junction varies from germline; a read error may be responsible. The chain couples TRBV7-2 to TRBJ1-2; D may be TRBD1 (5 bases). Germline V CDR1 and CDR2: SGHTA, FQGNSA. The CDR3 contains 14 residues. CDR3 sequence reads: CASSSLGTNYGYTF. The CDR3 region has the DNA TGTGCCAGCAGTTCTCTCGGGACTAATTATGGCTACACCTTC.

This clone showed up just once. The chain carries TRBV27 and TRBJ1-4; 9 nucleotides match TRBD1. Germline-derived CDR1 and CDR2 are MNHEY and SMNVEV (reference sequence). This CDR3 has 14 residues. Losses at the gene ends were 5 bases for V and 7 bases for J; bases not matched to a gene: 5. CDR3 residues: CASSLRQGGEKLFF. In DNA form, the CDR3 reads TGTGCCAGCAGTCTTAGACAGGGGGGTGAAAAACTGTTTTTT.

V usage is TRBV3-1 (or the pseudogene TRBV3-2) and J usage is TRBJ1-2, with D maybe TRBD1 (6 bases). V was cut by 5 bases and J by 2 bases, with 9 bases left in between. The CDR3 is made up of 13 amino acids. Germline V CDR1 and CDR2: LGHDT, YNNKEL (reference sequence). The CDR3 coding sequence is TGTGCCAGCAGCTCCGGACAGAACTATGGCTACACCTTC. It specifies CASSSGQNYGYTF.

This clone was counted a few times. The genes are TRBV2 and TRBJ2-1; 10 bases match TRBD2. J was trimmed by 6 bases and V by 7 bases; bases with no gene match: 9. The length of the CDR3 is 15 residues. Germline values: CDR1 SNHLY, CDR2 FYNNEI. CDR3 sequence reads: CASTFSGGAGNEQFF. The DNA for the CDR3 is TGTGCCAGCACCTTCAGCGGGGGGGCCGGCAATGAGCAGTTCTTC.

V is TRBV5-1 and J is TRBJ1-1; 9 bases line up with TRBD1. The germline gives CDR1 SGHRS, CDR2 YFSETQ. V was pared by 4 bases and J by 4 bases, with 8 bases of the junction left unmatched. This CDR3 is 15 amino acids long. The DNA of the CDR3 is TGCGCCAGCAGCCAAACGACAGGGGGTGGCACTGAAGCTTTCTTT. Translating it yields CASSQTTGGGTEAFF.

This clone was detected a few times. The V and J genes are TRBV18 and TRBJ1-2, with 10 bases matching TRBD1. The CDR3 contains 16 residues. Germline V gene lookup returns CDR1 KGHSH and CDR2 LQKENI. V shed 3 bases and J 2 bases; nucleotides not matched to a gene: 6. The CDR3 region is CASSPSGQGKNYGYTF. CDR3 nucleotide sequence: TGTGCCAGCTCACCCTCGGGACAGGGGAAGAACTATGGCTACACCTTC.

This clone came up a few times. The chain combines TRBV21-1 with TRBJ1-2. TRBV21-1 is a listed pseudogene. This CDR3 has 14 residues. The CDR3 region is CASSPRRGVGGYTF. CDR3 nucleotides: TGTGCCAGCAGCCCAAGGCGGGGGGTCGGGGGCTACACCTTC.

On this clone itself: This same CDR3 is encoded by further DNA sequences in the sample. This chain connects TRBV11-2 to TRBJ2-7, with 9 positions matching TRBD1. Germline CDR1 and CDR2: SGHAT and FQNNGV. The ends lost 0 bases at V and 3 bases at J; junction bases unmatched: 6. The CDR3 runs to 16 residues. CDR3 amino acids: CASSLDRDREGYEQYF. CDR3 bases: TGTGCCAGCAGCTTAGACAGGGACAGGGAGGGCTACGAGCAGTACTTC.

The rearrangement links TRBV7-9 to TRBJ2-7; TRBD1 or TRBD2 may be the D gene (6 bases each). The germline CDR1 and CDR2 sequences are SEHNR and FQNEAQ (reference sequence). The CDR3 sequence is 13 residues long. CDR3 in amino acids: CASSLGGLGEQYV. The CDR3, as DNA: TGTGCCAGCAGTTTAGGGGGGCTGGGTGAGCAGTACGTC.

The chain combines TRBV29-1 with TRBJ1-1; a weak D match, TRBD1 (6 bases). V was clipped by 6 bases and J by 1 base, with 9 bases between them. Germline values: CDR1 SQVTM, CDR2 ANQGSEA. The CDR3 spans 12 residues. The CDR3 coding sequence is TGCAGCGTGGGACACCAGAACACTGAAGCTTTCTTT. This encodes CSVGHQNTEAFF.

The chain couples TRBV5-1 to TRBJ1-6, with 7 bases fitting TRBD1. J gave up 10 bases and V 6 bases, and 10 bases lay outside the gene matches. Germline-derived CDR1 and CDR2 are SGHRS and YFSETQ. The CDR3 runs to 14 residues. CDR3 bases: TGCGCCAGCACCTGGGACAGCCCGAGGTCACCCCTCCACTTT. It specifies CASTWDSPRSPLHF.

This chain connects TRBV6-1 to TRBJ1-2; 7 bases fit TRBD1. From germline, CDR1 is MNHNS and CDR2 SASEGT. V gave up 2 bases and J gave up 1 base; unmatched junction bases: 4. The CDR3 consists of 15 residues. The CDR3 sequence is CASSETGAVNYGYTF. The DNA for the CDR3 is TGTGCCAGCAGTGAAACAGGGGCAGTTAACTATGGCTACACCTTC.

The chain combines TRBV10-2 with TRBJ2-5; TRBD2 agrees at 8 bases. Unmatched junction bases numbered 10, after V lost 3 bases and J lost 4 bases. The germline CDR1 and CDR2 sequences are WSHSY and SAAADI. CDR3 length equals 16 residues. CDR3 nucleotide sequence: TGCGCCAGCAGTGATCGGGGGGGCCGGGTTGGAGAGACCCAGTACTTC. Translation gives CASSDRGGRVGETQYF.

V is TRBV6-1 and J is TRBJ1-5, with D perhaps TRBD1 (5 bases). Germline assignment: CDR1 MNHNS and CDR2 SASEGT. Trimming took 0 bases from V and 4 from J, leaving 10 bases between them. The length of the CDR3 is 15 residues. The CDR3, as DNA: TGTGCCAGCAGTGAAGCGAGGCAGGGAAATCAGCCCCAGCATTTT. Protein: CASSEARQGNQPQHF.

The chain has TRBV2 and TRBJ2-2; TRBD1 agrees at 7 bases. The V segment lost 2 bases and the J segment 5 bases; nucleotides outside the gene matches: 2. The CDR3 has 14 amino acids. From germline, CDR1 is SNHLY and CDR2 FYNNEI. CDR3 protein: CASSESRGTGELFF. The CDR3 nucleotides read TGTGCCAGCAGTGAATCCAGGGGGACCGGGGAGCTGTTTTTT.

The chain recombines TRBV5-5 with TRBJ2-7; 7 bases fit TRBD1. The CDR3 covers 17 residues. The ends lost 0 bases at V and 3 bases at J; junction bases unmatched: 12. Germline CDR1 SGHKS, CDR2 YYEKEE (reference sequence). The CDR3 sequence: CASSLGLPGDSYYEQYV. The CDR3 bases are TGTGCCAGCAGCTTGGGTTTACCTGGGGACAGTTACTACGAGCAGTACGTC.

The chain joins TRBV5-1 to TRBJ2-5; perhaps TRBD2 as D (5 bases). The CDR3 runs to 13 residues. V lost 0 bases to trimming and J lost 5 bases, with 8 bases between them. CDR1 and CDR2 from the germline V gene are SGHRS and YFSETQ. CDR3 protein: CASSLDSGETQYF. The CDR3 coding sequence is TGCGCCAGCAGCTTGGACTCGGGGGAGACCCAGTACTTC.

The rearrangement links TRBV24-1 to TRBJ1-2; TRBD1 agrees at 8 bases. There are 16 residues in the CDR3. V was clipped by 5 bases and J by 4 bases; unmatched bases: 11. Germline assignment: CDR1 KGHDR and CDR2 SFDVKD. CDR3: CATSAPLMGQVYGYTF. Here the CDR3 DNA reads TGTGCCACCAGTGCACCCTTGATGGGACAGGTCTATGGCTACACCTTC.

The rearrangement uses TRBV4-1 and TRBJ1-2; tentative D call: TRBD1 (5 bases). CDR1 and CDR2 from the germline V gene are MGHRA and YSYEKL. The V and J ends lost 1 base and 4 bases respectively, with 7 bases between them. The CDR3 sequence is 13 residues long. The CDR3 loop reads CASSQGQSYGYTF. For the CDR3, the DNA is TGCGCCAGCAGCCAAGGACAGAGCTATGGCTACACCTTC.

The V and J genes are TRBV5-1 and TRBJ2-5; D is possibly TRBD1 (6 bases). CDR1 is SGHRS and CDR2 is YFSETQ in the germline V gene. Trimming took 3 bases from V and 5 from J, leaving 14 bases between them. There are 14 residues in the CDR3. The chain's CDR3 is CASSSGAATETQYF. The CDR3 coding sequence is TGCGCCAGCAGCTCAGGGGCTGCCACGGAGACCCAGTACTTC.